A selection of T cell receptor beta chains follows, all from one sample in a study of T cell repertoires in cytomegalovirus infection. TCRdb reprocessed the reads via MiXCR and lists one record per CDR3 protein. The sample comprises about 330,000 distinct CDR3 sequences, roughly 9.5% of which are singletons, and around 4.1% rests with the top ten. The sequenced sample consisted of PBMCs. All receptors come from a human donor in good health (CMV status not recorded). Some clones in this sample may be carry-over from other donors' samples. Each CDR3 is given with its conserved first and last residue. A D gene is named only where the DNA matches it firmly. Clone size appears in some rows only: once, few, many, or a class for an expanded clone.

NA	TRBJ2-3	NA	TRBV6-2/TRBV6-3	CASSRGRTLDTQYF	TGTGCCAGCAGTCGCGGACGAACCCTGGATACGCAGTATTTT
NA	TRBJ1-1	NA	TRBV6-2/TRBV6-3	CASSPRWLNTEAFF	TGTGCCAGCAGCCCCCGTTGGTTGAACACTGAAGCTTTCTTT
few	TRBJ2-1	TRBD2	TRBV5-4	CASKVAGRNEQFF	TGTGCCAGCAAAGTAGCGGGGCGCAATGAGCAGTTCTTC
few	TRBJ2-7	TRBD2	TRBV6-6	CASKTSGSGEQYF	TGTGCCAGCAAGACTAGCGGGAGTGGCGAGCAGTACTTC
few	TRBJ1-4	NA	TRBV29-1	CSVPGRTTNEKLFF	TGCAGCGTCCCCGGGCGTACAACTAATGAAAAACTGTTTTTT
few	TRBJ1-1	TRBD1	TRBV4-2	CASSQVDRTNTEAFF	TGTGCCAGCAGCCAAGTGGACAGGACTAACACTGAAGCTTTCTTT
many	TRBJ2-7	NA	TRBV7-9	CASSPRRVRSYEQYF	TGTGCCAGCAGCCCACGGAGGGTTCGATCCTACGAGCAGTACTTC
many	TRBJ2-7	NA	TRBV7-2	CASSLVAVAREEQYF	TGTGCCAGCAGCTTAGTGGCCGTTGCACGGGAGGAGCAGTACTTC
few	TRBJ1-2	TRBD1	TRBV14	CASSPMTGRYGYTF	TGTGCCAGCAGCCCGATGACAGGGCGCTATGGCTACACCTTC
many	TRBJ2-7	TRBD1	TRBV6-2/TRBV6-3	CASSAGTGGYEQYF	TGTGCCAGCAGTGCCGGGACAGGGGGCTACGAGCAGTACTTC
few	TRBJ1-2	NA	TRBV20-1	CSANGRGIWGYGYTF	TGCAGTGCCAACGGGAGGGGGATTTGGGGGTATGGCTACACCTTC
many	TRBJ2-3	TRBD1	TRBV7-9	CASSPGQGRTDTQYF	TGTGCCAGCAGCCCCGGACAGGGACGCACAGATACGCAGTATTTT
NA	TRBJ1-1	NA	TRBV5-1	CASSSGTVGTEAFF	TGCGCCAGCAGCTCCGGGACGGTGGGCACTGAAGCTTTCTTT
many	TRBJ2-3	TRBD2	TRBV6-4	CASSVGSGSTDTQYF	TGTGCCAGCAGTGTGGGTAGCGGGAGCACAGATACGCAGTATTTT
many	TRBJ2-5	TRBD2	TRBV6-4	CASSDLAGGQETQYF	TGTGCCAGCAGTGACTTAGCGGGAGGGCAAGAGACCCAGTACTTC
NA	TRBJ2-3	NA	TRBV12-3/TRBV12-4	CASSPSAGVDTQYF	TGTGCCAGCAGTCCGTCAGCTGGGGTGGATACGCAGTATTTT
many	TRBJ1-2	NA	TRBV7-8	CASSLSSSVYGYTF	TGTGCCAGCAGCTTATCCTCGTCCGTCTATGGCTACACCTTC
NA	TRBJ1-6	NA	TRBV12-3/TRBV12-4	CASTGQLSSPLHF	TGTGCCAGCACTGGTCAGTTGAGTTCACCCCTCCACTTT
many	TRBJ1-2	NA	TRBV7-8	CASSPRQVSYGYTF	TGTGCCAGCAGCCCGCGACAGGTTAGCTATGGCTACACCTTC
few	TRBJ2-2	TRBD2	TRBV9	CASSARWGTSVTGELFF	TGTGCCAGCAGCGCTCGCTGGGGGACTAGCGTAACCGGGGAGCTGTTTTTT
NA	TRBJ2-7	TRBD1	TRBV7-6	CASSPRDRDEDEQYF	TGTGCCAGCAGCCCGCGGGACAGGGACGAGGACGAGCAGTACTTC
many	TRBJ2-2	NA	TRBV7-2	CASSLRGGGNTGELFF	TGTGCCAGCAGCTTAAGGGGGGGGGGCAACACCGGGGAGCTGTTTTTT
many	TRBJ2-7	TRBD2	TRBV10-3	CAISPSGGNGEQYF	TGTGCCATCAGTCCTAGCGGGGGGAATGGCGAGCAGTACTTC
NA	TRBJ2-7	NA	TRBV28	CASRLLATGGRPYEQYF	TGTGCCAGCAGGCTGCTAGCTACCGGGGGAAGGCCCTACGAGCAGTACTTC
few	TRBJ1-6	TRBD1	TRBV6-5	CAIGRQGAQGYNSPLHF	TGTGCCATCGGCAGGCAGGGGGCGCAGGGGTATAATTCACCCCTCCACTTT
NA	TRBJ1-1	TRBD1	TRBV18	CASSPDRVNEAFF	TGTGCCAGCTCACCGGACAGGGTGAATGAAGCTTTCTTT
few	TRBJ2-7	TRBD2	TRBV11-2	CASRGLAGGKVSYEQYF	TGTGCCAGCAGGGGACTAGCGGGAGGGAAGGTCTCGTACGAGCAGTACTTC
many	TRBJ1-4	NA	TRBV18	CASSPVAEKLFF	TGTGCCAGCTCACCCGTTGCCGAAAAACTGTTTTTT
many	TRBJ2-7	TRBD1	TRBV7-2	CASNNRGVEQYF	TGTGCCAGCAACAACAGGGGAGTCGAGCAGTACTTC
many	TRBJ1-4	TRBD1	TRBV18	CASSAGTGSNEKLFF	TGTGCCAGCTCTGCCGGGACAGGGAGTAATGAAAAACTGTTTTTT
few	TRBJ1-1	NA	TRBV7-2	CASSLGGPGTTEAFF	TGTGCCAGCAGCTTAGGGGGGCCCGGGACAACTGAAGCTTTCTTT
NA	TRBJ2-1	NA	TRBV5-1	CASKPTADYNEQFF	TGCGCCAGCAAACCGACAGCGGACTACAATGAGCAGTTCTTC
many	TRBJ2-3	NA	TRBV7-9	CASSLLGASTDTQYF	TGTGCCAGCAGCTTGTTAGGGGCCAGCACAGATACGCAGTATTTT
NA	TRBJ2-7	NA	TRBV7-9	CARLRGPDLYEQYF	TGTGCCAGGCTCAGAGGCCCCGATCTTTACGAGCAGTACTTC
many	TRBJ2-3	TRBD2	TRBV7-2	CASSSGTRGTDTQYF	TGTGCCAGCAGCTCTGGGACTAGGGGCACAGATACGCAGTATTTT
many	TRBJ2-5	NA	TRBV7-2	CASSLGSGGQETQYF	TGTGCCAGCAGCTTAGGCTCGGGCGGACAAGAGACCCAGTACTTC
few	TRBJ2-3	TRBD1	TRBV7-3	CASSRQGGIDTQYF	TGTGCCAGCAGCCGACAGGGTGGGATAGATACGCAGTATTTT
NA	TRBJ1-1	TRBD1	TRBV20-1	CSAGTGDTEAFF	TGCAGTGCAGGGACAGGGGACACTGAAGCTTTCTTT
NA	TRBJ2-2	TRBD2	TRBV6-5	CASSYSLLAGDTGELFF	TGTGCCAGCAGTTACTCGCTTCTAGCGGGGGACACCGGGGAGCTGTTTTTT
few	TRBJ2-2	NA	TRBV7-2	CASSLAPSPNTGELFF	TGTGCCAGCAGCTTAGCACCTAGCCCGAACACCGGGGAGCTGTTTTTT
NA	TRBJ2-2	TRBD2	TRBV7-2	CASSSPSGGNTGELFF	TGTGCCAGCAGCTCTCCTAGCGGGGGGAACACCGGGGAGCTGTTTTTT
many	TRBJ2-7	TRBD1	TRBV10-3	CAISVQGSLAEQYF	TGTGCCATCAGTGTACAGGGGTCTCTGGCCGAGCAGTACTTC
NA	TRBJ2-2	TRBD1	TRBV5-6	CASSTTGDTGELFF	TGTGCCAGCAGCACGACAGGGGACACCGGGGAGCTGTTTTTT
NA	TRBJ2-1	TRBD2	TRBV19	CASSRSSGRGSYNEQFF	TGTGCCAGTAGTAGATCTAGCGGGAGGGGGTCCTACAATGAGCAGTTCTTC
NA	TRBJ2-3	TRBD1	TRBV30	CAWSAGQGGHTQYF	TGTGCCTGGAGTGCGGGACAGGGTGGACATACGCAGTATTTT
NA	TRBJ2-1	NA	TRBV6-2/TRBV6-3	CASSLTRVVLNEQFF	TGTGCCAGCAGTTTAACTCGGGTAGTTTTAAATGAGCAGTTCTTC
NA	TRBJ2-5	TRBD2	TRBV12-3/TRBV12-4	CASSLGLAGNKETQYF	TGTGCCAGCAGTTTAGGACTAGCGGGGAACAAAGAGACCCAGTACTTC